These 32 T cell receptor beta chains share one sample of origin, sequenced in a study of OX40 agonist ivuxolimab in advanced cancers. Sequenced by immunoSEQ multiplex PCR; TCRdb stores in-frame clones only, minus some. The sample records fewer than 20,000 clones, 90% being singletons. The sample consisted of CD4+ or CD8+ T cells sorted from blood, taken in a trial of the OX40 agonist ivuxolimab. Source of these receptors: an adult with an advanced solid tumor such as melanoma, head and neck, liver or kidney cancer.

V gene TRBV7-9 combines with J gene TRBJ2-2, with D possibly TRBD1 on 6 matching bases. Trimming left V 1 base short and J 4 bases short, with 22 bases between. Germline V CDR1 and CDR2: SEHNR, FQNEAQ (reference sequence). The CDR3 totals 19 residues. The CDR3 here is CASSLDGWGPTLSTGELFF. CDR3 bases: TGTGCCAGCAGCTTAGACGGGTGGGGGCCCACCCTGAGCACCGGGGAGCTGTTTTTT.

This chain connects TRBV12-5 to TRBJ2-1; 8 nucleotides match TRBD2. This CDR3 is 15 amino acids long. Per germline, CDR1 LGHNT and CDR2 FRNRAP. The J segment lost 7 bases and the V segment lost 2 bases, leaving 7 bases of the junction unmatched. The CDR3 region has the DNA TGTGCTAGTGGTTTGTCGGTAGCGGGGTGGAATGAGCAGTTCTTC. This translates into CASGLSVAGWNEQFF.

The chain uses TRBV10-3 and TRBJ2-2, with a tentative D call TRBD1 (5 bases). CDR1 is ENHRY and CDR2 is SYGVKD in the germline V gene. The length of the CDR3 is 16 residues. The V and J ends lost 3 bases and 1 base respectively, with 12 bases between them. CDR3 nucleotides: TGTGCCATCAGTGATCCCAGGGTGCGGAACACCGGGGAGCTGTTTTTT. Protein: CAISDPRVRNTGELFF.

The CDR3 coding sequence is TGTGCCAGCAGCTTTGGGGACAGGGGCACAGATACGCAGTATTTT. It translates to CASSFGDRGTDTQYF. The rearrangement links TRBV13 to TRBJ2-3; 9 bases map to TRBD1. There are 15 residues in the CDR3. Trimming at V came to 3 bases and at J to 1 base, leaving 2 bases not matched to a gene. Germline V gene data show CDR1 as PRHDT and CDR2 as FYEKMQ (reference sequence).

The chain carries TRBV5-4 and TRBJ1-1, with 9 bases fitting TRBD1. This CDR3 spans 16 amino acids. The germline V gene encodes CDR1 SGHNT and CDR2 YYREEE (reference sequence). Unmatched junction bases numbered 12, after V lost 6 bases and J lost 3 bases. The CDR3: CASTLVPWDRDTEAFF. CDR3 in DNA: TGTGCCAGCACACTCGTCCCTTGGGACAGGGACACTGAAGCTTTCTTT.

This chain joins TRBV9 and TRBJ2-1, with 8 bases aligning to TRBD1. The CDR3 covers 14 residues. Per germline, CDR1 SGDLS and CDR2 YYNGEE. V trimming: 3 bases; J trimming: 8 bases; junction bases outside the gene matches: 7. The CDR3: CASSATDRVDEQFF. The CDR3 DNA sequence: TGTGCCAGCAGCGCCACGGACAGGGTCGATGAGCAGTTCTTC.

This rearrangement joins TRBV27 to TRBJ2-3; D is possibly TRBD1 (6 bases). V lost 1 base and J 2 bases, leaving 10 bases between the germline ends. From germline, CDR1 is MNHEY and CDR2 SMNVEV (reference sequence). This CDR3 contains 15 residues. The CDR3 DNA sequence: TGTGCCAGCAGTTTATGGGGGCCTATCACAGATACGCAGTATTTT. Translated: CASSLWGPITDTQYF.

CDR3 in DNA: TGTGCCTCCCCCCCTTTGGGGGAGCGGGGTAACAATGAGCAGTTCTTC. It codes for CASPPLGERGNNEQFF. This chain connects TRBV30 to TRBJ2-1; 7 nucleotides agree with TRBD2. With 7 bases clipped from V and 5 bases from J, the junction kept 17 bases outside the gene matches. Per the germline V gene, CDR1 is GTSNPN and CDR2 is SVGIG (reference sequence). This CDR3 is built from 16 residues.

The chain joins TRBV27 to TRBJ2-2, with D possibly being TRBD2 (5 bases). CDR1 is MNHEY and CDR2 is SMNVEV in the germline V gene (reference sequence). This CDR3 comprises 14 residues. With 8 bases removed from V and 3 bases from J, the gap between germline ends came to 13 bases. CDR3 in amino acids: CASCHGLYTGELFF. DNA of the CDR3: TGTGCCAGCTGTCATGGACTTTACACCGGGGAGCTGTTTTTT.

This clone has just one count. The chain employs TRBV30 and TRBJ1-3; no definite D call. CDR3 length: 15 residues. V gave up 3 bases and J gave up 1 base, with 13 bases separating them. CDR1 is GTSNPN and CDR2 is SVGIG in the germline V gene (reference sequence). CDR3 sequence (DNA): TGTGCCTGGAGGGTAGATCGGTTTTCTGGAAACACCATATATTTT. Residues: CAWRVDRFSGNTIYF.

The chain links TRBV11-2 to TRBJ1-1, with unresolved D. There are 15 residues in the CDR3. Germline CDR1 is SGHAT and CDR2 is FQNNGV. Trimming removed 5 bases at V and 5 bases at J, with 18 bases between. CDR3 sequence: CASSPLRMWRTEAFF. The CDR3 nucleotides read TGTGCCAGCAGCCCCCTTCGAATGTGGAGGACTGAAGCTTTCTTT. The full variable domain, rest sourced from reference TRBV11-2 and TRBJ1-1, is EAGVAQSPRYKIIEKRQSVAFWCNPISGHATLYWYQQILGQGPKLLIQFQNNGVVDDSQLPKDRFSAERLKGVDSTLKIQPAKLEDSAVYLCASSPLRMWRTEAFFGQGTRLTVV.

V and J are TRBV4-1 and TRBJ1-1, with TRBD1 identical over 7 bases. Germline V gives CDR1 MGHRA, CDR2 YSYEKL. The CDR3 contains 16 residues. V was clipped by 1 base and J by 2 bases; unmatched bases: 7. DNA for the CDR3: TGCGCCAGCAGCCAAGTCGGGGGACAGCCCAACACTGAAGCTTTCTTT. It specifies CASSQVGGQPNTEAFF.

V gene TRBV9 combines with J gene TRBJ2-1; 13 bases are shared with TRBD2. CDR3 length equals 16 residues. The germline gives CDR1 SGDLS, CDR2 YYNGEE. Trimming at V came to 3 bases and at J to 8 bases, leaving 8 bases not matched to a gene. Written as DNA, the CDR3 is TGTGCCAGCAGCGCGGGACTAGCGGGAATCAGTCATGAGCAGTTCTTC. This codes for CASSAGLAGISHEQFF.

J is TRBJ2-7 and V is TRBV5-5, with 11 nucleotides matching TRBD1. J gave up 6 bases and V 2 bases, and 4 bases lay outside the gene matches. The germline CDR1 and CDR2 sequences are SGHKS and YYEKEE (reference sequence). This CDR3 is 14 amino acids long. The CDR3 bases are TGTGCCAGCAGCTTTTTTGGGACAGGGGGCGAGCAGTACTTC. Amino acid sequence: CASSFFGTGGEQYF.

This clone was observed once. The chain joins TRBV12-5 to TRBJ1-4; 9 bases align to TRBD1. The CDR3 contains 14 residues. V was clipped by 2 bases and J by 7 bases; unmatched bases: 2. Germline V gene data show CDR1 as LGHNT and CDR2 as FRNRAP. The CDR3 spells CASGLTGGSEKLFF. The CDR3, as DNA: TGTGCTAGTGGTTTGACAGGGGGCAGTGAAAAACTGTTTTTT.

The genes are TRBV12-5 and TRBJ1-1, with D possibly TRBD1 on 5 matching bases. CDR3 length equals 15 residues. Germline V gene lookup returns CDR1 LGHNT and CDR2 FRNRAP. V was shortened by 1 base and J by 3 bases, with 12 bases between the two germline ends. The CDR3 DNA reads TGTGCTAGTGGTTTGGGTCGGGGGGTTGACACTGAAGCTTTCTTT. As protein: CASGLGRGVDTEAFF.

The V gene is TRBV5-5, the J gene TRBJ2-5; no firm D call. Germline V gene data show CDR1 as SGHKS and CDR2 as YYEKEE (reference sequence). The V gene lost 6 bases and the J gene lost 5 bases, with 17 bases spanning the gap. The CDR3 is 14 residues long. The chain's CDR3 is CASTNQGLGETQYF. CDR3 bases: TGTGCCAGCACCAATCAAGGGTTAGGGGAGACCCAGTACTTC.

The V gene is TRBV19, the J gene TRBJ2-1, with 7 bases identical to TRBD2. CDR1 is LNHDA and CDR2 is SQIVND in the germline V gene (reference sequence). This CDR3 region has 15 residues. Trimming took 6 bases from V and 0 from J; bases not matched to a gene: 5. The CDR3 bases are TGTGCCAGTAGCGTCGGGGGGAGCTCCTACAATGAGCAGTTCTTC. Amino acid sequence: CASSVGGSSYNEQFF.

V gene TRBV29-1 combines with J gene TRBJ2-7, with D perhaps matching TRBD1 (6 bases). V shed 5 bases and J shed 4 bases, with 9 bases lying between them. CDR1 and CDR2 (germline): SQVTM, ANQGSEA. The CDR3 consists of 11 residues. CDR3 nucleotide sequence: TGCAGCGTTTCACAGGGTTACGAGCAGTACTTC. Protein: CSVSQGYEQYF.

The V call is TRBV10-2, the J call TRBJ2-1; D remains unclear. Germline V gives CDR1 WSHSY, CDR2 SAAADI. The CDR3 sequence is 15 residues long. Trimming shortened V by 2 bases and J by 6 bases, and 14 bases separated the two germline ends. The CDR3 DNA is TGCGCCAGCAGTGAGGGGGTCCACCTGGGCAATGAGCAGTTCTTC. Protein sequence: CASSEGVHLGNEQFF.

The J gene is TRBJ2-5, the V gene TRBV2; weak D call: TRBD1 (6 bases). Looked up from germline, CDR1 is SNHLY and CDR2 is FYNNEI. V was cut by 4 bases and J by 1 base, with 16 bases left in between. This CDR3 is 16 amino acids long. CDR3 loop: CASSGGQTIFQETQYF. CDR3 coding DNA: TGTGCCAGCAGTGGCGGACAGACAATTTTCCAAGAGACCCAGTACTTC.

The chain employs TRBV11-2 and TRBJ2-7; 10 bases are a match to TRBD1. CDR1 is SGHAT, CDR2 FQNNGV, per germline. The CDR3 totals 14 residues. Trimming took 8 bases from V and 3 from J; bases not matched to a gene: 7. The CDR3 nucleotides read TGTGCCAGCGCCCTGGGACAGGGGTTCTACGAGCAGTACTTC. Residues: CASALGQGFYEQYF.

The genes are TRBV27 and TRBJ2-2; D gene ambiguous. The CDR3 extends over 12 amino acids. V was shortened by 4 bases and J by 4 bases, with 4 bases between the two germline ends. Germline lookup yields CDR1 MNHEY and CDR2 SMNVEV (reference sequence). This chain's CDR3 is CASSSLTGELFF. The CDR3 region has the DNA TGTGCCAGCAGTTCACTCACCGGGGAGCTGTTTTTT.

The chain links TRBV7-9 to TRBJ2-3; D unclear. CDR1 is SEHNR and CDR2 is FQNEAQ in the germline V gene (reference sequence). Between the trimmed V and J ends, which lost 9 bases and 6 bases, there was a span of 7 bases. The CDR3 is 10 amino acids. CDR3 sequence reads: CASGIDTQYF. The CDR3 nucleotides are TGTGCCAGTGGGATTGATACGCAGTATTTT.

The rearrangement uses TRBV27 and TRBJ2-3, with D perhaps TRBD1 (5 bases). This CDR3 spans 14 amino acids. CDR1 and CDR2 (germline): MNHEY, SMNVEV (reference sequence). Trimming removed 3 bases from V and 5 bases from J, with 12 bases in between. For the CDR3, the DNA is TGTGCCAGCAGTTTGAGTGGGGCCATAGATACGCAGTATTTT. This gives the protein CASSLSGAIDTQYF.

On this clone itself: Different DNA sequences within this sample yield the same CDR3. The chain combines TRBV15 with TRBJ1-1, with 7 bases aligning to TRBD1. The germline V gene encodes CDR1 LNHNV and CDR2 YYDKDF (reference sequence). The CDR3 consists of 13 residues. The junction had 3 bases not matched to a gene; V was cut back by 6 bases and J by 2 bases. As DNA, the CDR3 is TGTGCCACCAGTAGGGACAGAAACACTGAAGCTTTCTTT. It specifies CATSRDRNTEAFF.

The chain employs TRBV6-5 and TRBJ1-2; D perhaps matches TRBD1 (6 bases). This CDR3 region has 13 residues. Trimming cost V 5 bases and J 2 bases, with 9 bases left between them. Germline V gene sequence: CDR1 MNHEY, CDR2 SVGAGI. CDR3 region: CASSTTGNYGYTF. Written as DNA, the CDR3 is TGTGCCAGCAGTACGACAGGAAACTATGGCTACACCTTC.

In nucleotides, the CDR3 is TGTGCCAGCAGCTTAGGGGCCAGAACCTATGGCTACACCTTC. It is translated as CASSLGARTYGYTF. The V gene is TRBV7-2, the J gene TRBJ1-2; no reliable D call. Deletions cut 1 base from V and 4 bases from J, with 10 bases between. Per the germline V gene, CDR1 is SGHTA and CDR2 is FQGNSA. The CDR3 length is 14 residues. Combining the CDR3 with reference TRBV7-2 and TRBJ1-2 gives the whole variable domain GAGVSQSPSNKVTEKGKDVELRCDPISGHTALYWYRQSLGQGLEFLIYFQGNSAPDKSGLPSDRFSAERTGGSVSTLTIQRTQQEDSAVYLCASSLGARTYGYTFGSGTRLTVV.

V gene TRBV29-1 combines with J gene TRBJ1-1; D is perhaps TRBD1 (5 bases). Germline-derived CDR1 and CDR2 are SQVTM and ANQGSEA. The CDR3 spans 12 residues. Trimming left V 4 bases short and J 4 bases short, with 10 bases between. The CDR3 DNA reads as TGCAGCGTTGTTCTGGGGGGCACTGAAGCTTTCTTT. Amino acids: CSVVLGGTEAFF.

The rearrangement joins TRBV2 to TRBJ2-7; D gene uncertain. CDR3 length: 11 amino acids. Germline CDR1 and CDR2: SNHLY and FYNNEI. V was trimmed by 10 bases and J by 7 bases, leaving 14 bases between them. CDR3 in DNA: TGTGCCATCACCCTCGTCGGAGAGCAGTACTTC. It yields the protein CAITLVGEQYF.

This rearrangement joins TRBV21-1 to TRBJ1-6. TRBV21-1 is reported as a pseudogene. The CDR3 contains 17 residues. CDR3 loop: CASSKVRGDSTDSPLHF. For the CDR3, the DNA is TGTGCCAGCAGCAAAGTGAGGGGGGACTCCACGGATTCACCCCTCCACTTT.

The chain links TRBV6-6 to TRBJ1-1, with D possibly TRBD1 on 5 matching bases. The CDR3 consists of 13 residues. Germline V gene lookup returns CDR1 MNHNY and CDR2 SVGAGI (reference sequence). V lost 0 bases and J 5 bases, leaving 7 bases between the germline ends. The CDR3 DNA is TGTGCCAGCAGTTACTCTGGGGGTACTGAAGCTTTCTTT. Translation: CASSYSGGTEAFF.